Described below is a single T cell receptor beta chain sequence and its context. TCR beta CDR3 sequences were amplified from RNA transcripts. The HTBI set primed first-round TCR CDR3 RT-PCR. MiXCR was run by TCRdb on the multiplex PCR reads, yielding one entry per CDR3 protein. The sample shows hundreds of thousands of distinct CDR3 sequences, about 14% of them seen only once. These data come from a study of T cells in Graves' hyperthyroidism and ophthalmopathy. Sequencing was performed on blood. The TCR comes from a woman in her late teens or twenties with Graves' hyperthyroidism.

CDR3 in DNA: TGTGCCAGCAGCGCGGACAGCCAGGGCACAGATACGCAGTATTTT. Its translation is CASSADSQGTDTQYF. The V call is TRBV11-2, the J call TRBJ2-3, with D maybe TRBD1 (6 bases). The CDR3 is 15 amino acids. The V end lost 5 bases, the J end lost 1 base, and 13 bases lay between the germline ends. The germline V gene encodes CDR1 SGHAT and CDR2 FQNNGV.